Following are 27 T cell receptor beta chains from one sample sequenced in a study of patients and donors after allogeneic stem cell transplantation. MiXCR was run by TCRdb on the RT-PCR reads, yielding one entry per CDR3 protein. Among approximately 150,000 distinct CDR3 sequences listed, over 35% were seen once. Source material: blood, either unsorted or a sorted T cell fraction (not recorded which). The origin of the receptors is a human donor who was either an allogeneic HSCT recipient or a stem cell or donor lymphocyte infusion donor (not recorded which). It is not recorded whose cells these are; they may come from a transplant donor.

This clonotype has just one count. The rearrangement uses TRBV5-8 and TRBJ2-3, with a possible D match to TRBD2 (5 bases). The CDR3 length is 11 residues. V lost 0 bases and J lost 13, with 9 bases in between. Germline V gene lookup returns CDR1 SGHTS and CDR2 YDEGEE. The CDR3 coding sequence is TGTGCCAGCAGCTTGGTTCCGGAGGAGTATTTT. It is translated as CASSLVPEEYF. Looking up the rest from reference TRBV5-8 and TRBJ2-3 gives the full variable domain: EAGVTQSPTHLIKTRGQQATLRCSPISGHTSVYWYQQALGLGLQFLLWYDEGEERNRGNFPPRFSGRQFPNYSSELNVNALELEDSALYLCASSLVPEEYFGPGTRLTVL.

This clonotype occurred once. The chain employs TRBV20-1 and TRBJ2-7, with D perhaps TRBD1 (5 bases). V lost 2 bases and J 4 bases, leaving 15 bases between the germline ends. The CDR3 runs 14 residues. Germline values: CDR1 DFQATT, CDR2 SNEGSKA (reference sequence). The DNA for the CDR3 is TGCAGTGCTAGATCTATGGACACCATGTACGAGCAGTACTTC. It translates to CSARSMDTMYEQYF.

A word on this clonotype: The junction and the germline gene differ at one end; a read error may be behind it. The V and J genes are TRBV29-1 and TRBJ1-2, with D perhaps TRBD1 (5 bases). CDR3 length: 11 amino acids. Germline CDR1 reads SQVTM; CDR2 reads ANQGSEA. This CDR3 reads CGTGAYYGYTF. The CDR3 bases are TGTGGCACCGGGGCCTACTATGGCTACACCTTC.

This clonotype occurred a few times. The J gene is TRBJ1-2, the V gene TRBV28; 8 bases agree with TRBD1. The CDR3 extends over 14 amino acids. Germline V gives CDR1 MDHEN, CDR2 SYDVKM. Losses at the gene ends were 6 bases for V and 3 bases for J; bases not matched to a gene: 6. CDR3 loop: CASSPRGRDYGYTF. The CDR3 nucleotides are TGTGCCAGCAGCCCCAGGGGGCGAGACTATGGCTACACCTTC.

This clonotype was seen only a few times. The chain's CDR3 is CASSFLDRSTGYGYTF. DNA for the CDR3: TGTGCCAGCAGTTTCCTGGACCGTTCGACGGGCTATGGCTACACCTTC. The chain combines TRBV12-3 or TRBV12-4 with TRBJ1-2, with no clear D. V was clipped by 3 bases and J by 4 bases, with 18 bases between them. The CDR3 has 16 amino acids.

The table lists this clonotype with a few counts. V usage is TRBV27 and J usage is TRBJ2-7; D is uncertain. The germline gives CDR1 MNHEY, CDR2 SMNVEV (reference sequence). The CDR3 extends over 13 amino acids. Deletions cut 3 bases from V and 3 bases from J, with 9 bases between. The CDR3 here is CASSLAHGYEQYF. CDR3 bases: TGTGCCAGCAGTTTGGCCCATGGCTACGAGCAGTACTTC.

This clonotype was seen a handful of times. V gene TRBV4-3 combines with J gene TRBJ1-2; no firm D call. Trimming removed 0 bases at V and 4 bases at J, with 15 bases between. CDR3 length: 16 amino acids. Germline V gene lookup returns CDR1 LGHNA and CDR2 YSLEER. The CDR3 DNA is TGCGCCAGCAGCCAAGATCTTGCTGGGGTAGGCTATGGCTACACCTTC. Translation gives CASSQDLAGVGYGYTF.

This chain links TRBV12-3 or TRBV12-4 with TRBJ2-1, with D unresolved. V gave up 5 bases and J gave up 3 bases, with 5 bases separating them. This CDR3 region has 12 residues. The CDR3 DNA is TGTGCCAGCAGTCCCGGCTACAATGAGCAGTTCTTC. Amino acid sequence: CASSPGYNEQFF.

This clonotype has more than one count but fewer than ten. V usage is TRBV28 and J usage is TRBJ1-1, with D unresolved. Germline lookup yields CDR1 MDHEN and CDR2 SYDVKM. V was trimmed by 3 bases and J by 5 bases, leaving 10 bases between them. There are 13 residues in the CDR3. The CDR3 DNA reads as TGTGCCAGCAGTTTCGGGGATTGGACTGAAGCTTTCTTT. It translates to CASSFGDWTEAFF. Variable domain in full (rest from reference TRBV28 and TRBJ1-1): DVKVTQSSRYLVKRTGEKVFLECVQDMDHENMFWYRQDPGLGLRLIYFSYDVKMKEKGDIPEGYSVSREKKERFSLILESASTNQTSMYLCASSFGDWTEAFFGQGTRLTVV.

CDR3 sequence reads: CATSREDSAERAEAFF. CDR3 coding DNA: TGTGCCACCAGCAGAGAAGATTCGGCAGAGAGGGCTGAAGCTTTCTTT. The rearrangement joins TRBV15 to TRBJ1-1, with no clear D. Trimming stripped 0 bases from V and 6 bases from J, with 17 bases between. Germline CDR1 reads LNHNV; CDR2 reads YYDKDF (reference sequence). CDR3 length: 16 residues.

The chain couples TRBV7-9 to TRBJ2-1; maybe TRBD2 (5 bases). Trimming removed 1 base at V and 4 bases at J, with 11 bases between. Germline V gives CDR1 SEHNR, CDR2 FQNEAQ (reference sequence). This CDR3 is built from 15 residues. The DNA of the CDR3 is TGTGCCAGCAGCTTAGTGCGGGCCCGATACAATGAGCAGTTCTTC. It yields the protein CASSLVRARYNEQFF.

This chain joins TRBV6-6 and TRBJ2-7; either TRBD1 or TRBD2 may supply D (5 bases each). V was cut by 0 bases and J by 0 bases, with 12 bases left in between. Per the germline V gene, CDR1 is MNHNY and CDR2 is SVGAGI (reference sequence). The CDR3 loop spans 16 amino acids. CDR3 DNA sequence: TGTGCCAGCAGTTACTCCGGGACGGGGAGCTCCTACGAGCAGTACTTC. Encoded protein: CASSYSGTGSSYEQYF.

The chain recombines TRBV29-1 with TRBJ2-2, with 7 bases fitting TRBD2. The trim removed 8 bases at V and 6 bases at J, leaving 3 bases unmatched. The CDR3 totals 11 residues. CDR1 is SQVTM and CDR2 is ANQGSEA in the germline V gene. CDR3 sequence (DNA): TGCAGCTTCCGGGAGGCCGGGGAGCTGTTTTTT. Amino acid sequence: CSFREAGELFF.

The J gene is TRBJ2-7, the V gene TRBV5-1, with a weak D call TRBD1 (6 bases). Trimming removed 5 bases at V and 5 bases at J, with 17 bases between. CDR3 length equals 14 residues. Looked up from germline, CDR1 is SGHRS and CDR2 is YFSETQ. CDR3 in amino acids: CASRVLGAGNEQYF. In nucleotides, the CDR3 is TGCGCCAGCAGGGTATTGGGGGCTGGGAACGAGCAGTACTTC. Based on the CDR3 plus reference TRBV5-1 and TRBJ2-7, the full variable domain is KAGVTQTPRYLIKTRGQQVTLSCSPISGHRSVSWYQQTPGQGLQFLFEYFSETQRNKGNFPGRFSGRQFSNSRSEMNVSTLELGDSALYLCASRVLGAGNEQYFGPGTRLTVT.

The chain uses TRBV6-5 and TRBJ1-5; TRBD1 agrees at 9 bases. The CDR3 extends over 15 amino acids. Looked up from germline, CDR1 is MNHEY and CDR2 is SVGAGI. V gave up 0 bases and J gave up 6 bases; unmatched junction bases: 3. CDR3 amino acids: CASSYSGQGSQPQHF. CDR3 nucleotide sequence: TGTGCCAGCAGTTACTCGGGACAGGGAAGTCAGCCCCAGCATTTT.

This clonotype has just a few counts. V gene TRBV10-3 combines with J gene TRBJ1-4, with TRBD1 matching 7 bases. The CDR3 has 19 residues. The V and J ends lost 0 bases and 3 bases, in that order; junction bases with no gene match: 13. Per the germline V gene, CDR1 is ENHRY and CDR2 is SYGVKD. The chain's CDR3 is CAISESLREGGLPNEKLFF. The DNA for the CDR3 is TGTGCCATCAGTGAGTCTCTTCGGGAAGGGGGCTTACCTAATGAAAAACTGTTTTTT.

The chain carries TRBV4-2 and TRBJ2-3; D not certain. The CDR3 length is 13 residues. The germline V gene has CDR1 LGHNA and CDR2 YNFKEQ. V was pared by 9 bases and J by 0 bases, with 10 bases between. The CDR3 coding sequence is TGTGCCAGGTGGGCTACTAGCACAGATACGCAGTATTTT. Residues: CARWATSTDTQYF.

This chain joins TRBV5-5 and TRBJ1-2; no clear D gene. Germline loops: CDR1 SGHKS, CDR2 YYEKEE (reference sequence). The germline V and J ends were trimmed by 1 base and 4 bases, with 11 bases remaining between them. The CDR3 contains 14 residues. CDR3 protein: CASSLRVALYGYTF. DNA for the CDR3: TGTGCCAGCAGCTTGAGGGTGGCACTCTATGGCTACACCTTC.

Turning to this clonotype: Sequence at one end of the junction differs from germline and may be a read error. The rearrangement uses TRBV2 and TRBJ1-1, with 7 bases identical to TRBD1. This CDR3 spans 11 amino acids. Germline V gene sequence: CDR1 SNHLY, CDR2 FYNNEI. The CDR3 is CASSLTGTHKF. The CDR3 nucleotides read TGTGCCAGCAGCCTGACAGGGACTCACAAATTT.

The rearrangement links TRBV20-1 to TRBJ1-2, with no clear D. The germline gives CDR1 DFQATT, CDR2 SNEGSKA (reference sequence). Trimming left V 1 base short and J 8 bases short, with 8 bases between. This CDR3 comprises 11 residues. CDR3 bases: TGCAGTGCTAGAGGCTTTATGGGCTACACCTTC. It yields the protein CSARGFMGYTF.

The chain recombines TRBV5-1 with TRBJ1-2; D uncertain. With 0 bases removed from V and 4 bases from J, the gap between germline ends came to 16 bases. The germline gives CDR1 SGHRS, CDR2 YFSETQ. There are 16 residues in the CDR3. CDR3 bases: TGCGCCAGCAGCTTGGTGGGAGGAGGAGAGGGCTATGGCTACACCTTC. Its translation: CASSLVGGGEGYGYTF.

CDR3 DNA: TGTGCCATCAGTGAGTCCCGACTAGCGGGGGGCCCTCTCTCCTACGAGCAGTACGTC. It is translated as CAISESRLAGGPLSYEQYV. The chain couples TRBV10-3 to TRBJ2-7, with 13 bases identical to TRBD2. Trimming removed 0 bases from V and 0 bases from J; junction bases left unmatched: 8. This CDR3 region has 19 residues. CDR1 is ENHRY and CDR2 is SYGVKD in the germline V gene.

This clonotype has just a few counts. The rearrangement uses TRBV6-5 and TRBJ1-4, with 7 positions matching TRBD1. Germline V CDR1 and CDR2: MNHEY, SVGAGI. After removal of 6 bases from V and 0 bases from J, the junction contained 4 bases not matched to a gene. This CDR3 region has 15 residues. CDR3 nucleotide sequence: TGTGCCAGCAGCCACAGGGGAACAACTAATGAAAAACTGTTTTTT. It codes for CASSHRGTTNEKLFF.

The rearrangement joins TRBV4-2 to TRBJ1-4; D is ambiguous. CDR3 length equals 14 residues. The V end lost 0 bases, the J end lost 7 bases, and 9 bases lay between the germline ends. Germline CDR1 is LGHNA and CDR2 is YNFKEQ. CDR3 sequence reads: CASSQENRGEKLFF. The CDR3 bases are TGTGCCAGCAGCCAAGAAAATCGAGGTGAAAAACTGTTTTTT.

This clonotype has just a few counts. This chain connects TRBV29-1 to TRBJ1-4, with D perhaps matching TRBD1 (5 bases). In germline, CDR1 is SQVTM, CDR2 ANQGSEA. There are 13 residues in the CDR3. V was pared by 3 bases and J by 2 bases, with 7 bases between. The CDR3 sequence is CSVDGGTNEKLFF. DNA of the CDR3: TGCAGCGTTGATGGGGGTACTAATGAAAAACTGTTTTTT.

V gene TRBV7-9 combines with J gene TRBJ2-1; either TRBD1 or TRBD2 may fit D (5 bases each). Germline V lookup: CDR1 SEHNR, CDR2 FQNEAQ (reference sequence). The CDR3 extends over 12 amino acids. Between the trimmed V and J ends, which lost 1 base and 9 bases, there was a span of 7 bases. As DNA, the CDR3 is TGTGCCAGCAGCTTAGAAGGGACTGAGCAGTTCTTC. This codes for CASSLEGTEQFF.

This clonotype has at least ten counts. This CDR3 is CASSYGGITEAFF. The CDR3 DNA reads as TGTGCCAGCAGCTATGGGGGAATCACTGAAGCTTTCTTT. This rearrangement joins TRBV12-3 or TRBV12-4 to TRBJ1-1; a weak D match, TRBD1 (5 bases). The length of the CDR3 is 13 residues. The germline V and J ends were trimmed by 6 bases and 4 bases, with 12 bases remaining between them.